The clone carrying this T cell receptor beta chain was seen repeatedly, ten times or more. TCRdb analysed the 5' RACE reads with MiXCR anew, one entry per CDR3 protein. Among 420,000 or so distinct CDR3 sequences, about 18% were seen once, and the ten largest hold 12%. This sample is part of a study of identical twins. Germline CDR1 is DFQATT and CDR2 is SNEGSKA (reference sequence). Trimming took 6 bases from V and 5 from J; bases not matched to a gene: 8. The CDR3 contains 14 residues. The chain links TRBV20-1 to TRBJ2-3; 10 bases align to TRBD2. Material for sequencing was naive T cells sorted from blood. This TCR was recovered from a man aged 50-60 years in good health. The CDR3 sequence: CSAQPGLALDTQYF. Here the CDR3 DNA reads TGCAGTGCGCAGCCGGGACTAGCGTTAGATACGCAGTATTTT.